This passage covers 20 T cell receptor beta chains from one sample sequenced in a study of T cells in Graves' hyperthyroidism and ophthalmopathy. TCR beta CDR3 sequences were amplified from RNA transcripts. First-round RT-PCR of the TCR CDR3 relied on the HTBI primer set. TCRdb re-called the multiplex PCR reads through MiXCR, storing one row per CDR3 protein. Here the sample spans roughly 640,000 distinct CDR3 sequences, roughly 15% being singletons. Material for sequencing was blood. The receptor set was obtained from a woman in her forties with Graves' ophthalmopathy.

Of note for this clonotype: This may come from a read error, since a much larger clone is one base off. The CDR3 end shows no conserved phenylalanine or tryptophan, and so a read error is likely. The rearrangement uses TRBV20-1 and TRBJ2-7; D is undetermined. The CDR3 is 15 amino acids. Trimming took off 6 bases at V and 5 bases at J, with 23 bases between the two ends. Germline CDR1 is DFQATT and CDR2 is SNEGSKA (reference sequence). Here the CDR3 reads CSARRTPLYTDEQYL. The CDR3 region has the DNA TGCAGTGCCAGAAGGACCCCTCTTTACACCGACGAGCAGTACCTC.

The chain combines TRBV6-2 or TRBV6-3 with TRBJ2-7, with D perhaps matching TRBD1 (6 bases). The germline CDR1 and CDR2 sequences are MNHEY and SVGEGT. This CDR3 region has 12 residues. V lost 6 bases to trimming and J lost 4 bases, with 10 bases between them. CDR3 region: CASRTGLYEQYF. As DNA, the CDR3 is TGTGCCAGCAGAACAGGGCTGTACGAGCAGTACTTC.

This clonotype was observed a handful of times. The rearrangement links TRBV20-1 to TRBJ1-1; tentative D call: TRBD1 (5 bases). CDR1 and CDR2 from the germline V gene are DFQATT and SNEGSKA (reference sequence). The CDR3 runs 13 residues. The V gene lost 5 bases and the J gene lost 7 bases, with 17 bases spanning the gap. This chain's CDR3 is CSAGGNNVGEAFF. CDR3 sequence (DNA): TGCAGTGCTGGGGGGAATAACGTTGGTGAAGCTTTCTTT.

This clonotype was detected many times. The V call is TRBV29-1, the J call TRBJ2-1, with TRBD1 as a possible D gene (6 bases). V was clipped by 4 bases and J by 4 bases, with 11 bases between them. Germline values: CDR1 SQVTM, CDR2 ANQGSEA. The CDR3 spans 13 residues. Written as DNA, the CDR3 is TGCAGCGTTGGGGACACCGATTACAATGAGCAGTTCTTC. Protein: CSVGDTDYNEQFF.

This clonotype appeared a few times. The chain is built from TRBV6-5 and TRBJ2-7; tentative D call: TRBD2 (5 bases). The CDR3 extends over 16 amino acids. Germline assignment: CDR1 MNHEY and CDR2 SVGAGI. Between the trimmed V and J ends, which lost 0 bases and 7 bases, there was a span of 19 bases. The CDR3 is CASSYSLALSRGEQYF. Here the CDR3 DNA reads TGTGCCAGCAGTTACTCGTTAGCGCTATCACGGGGAGAGCAGTACTTC.

This clonotype was detected ten times or more. V and J are TRBV20-1 and TRBJ2-7; 11 nucleotides line up with TRBD2. CDR1 DFQATT and CDR2 SNEGSKA come from the germline V gene (reference sequence). CDR3 length: 14 residues. Germline trimming cut 7 bases from V and 8 bases from J; bases unmatched to any gene: 13. CDR3 nucleotides: TGCAGTGTAACACTAGCGGGGGTAGAGGGCAAGCAGTACTTC. It is translated as CSVTLAGVEGKQYF.

This clonotype was counted between two and nine times. The chain links TRBV5-1 to TRBJ2-5; 9 bases are a match to TRBD1. Germline V gene sequence: CDR1 SGHRS, CDR2 YFSETQ. The CDR3 runs 13 residues. J was trimmed by 5 bases and V by 6 bases; bases with no gene match: 5. CDR3 residues: CASNRGLQETQYF. CDR3 nucleotides: TGCGCCAGCAACAGGGGGCTTCAGGAGACCCAGTACTTC.

In this sample, this clonotype turned up many times. V usage is TRBV5-8 and J usage is TRBJ2-1; D gene uncertain. V lost 3 bases and J 6 bases, leaving 13 bases between the germline ends. The length of the CDR3 is 14 residues. Germline V lookup: CDR1 SGHTS, CDR2 YDEGEE. CDR3 sequence reads: CASSSYGQSNEQFF. The CDR3 DNA is TGTGCCAGCAGCTCTTATGGTCAGAGCAATGAGCAGTTCTTC.

This clonotype was found many times. V and J are TRBV28 and TRBJ1-1; the D is unclear. Germline V gene sequence: CDR1 MDHEN, CDR2 SYDVKM. Trimming cost V 7 bases and J 4 bases, with 10 bases left between them. This CDR3 has 12 residues. In DNA form, the CDR3 reads TGTGCCAGCAATCCACCTTTCACTGAAGCTTTCTTT. This codes for CASNPPFTEAFF.

V is TRBV7-3 and J is TRBJ2-2; 13 nucleotides match TRBD2. Per the germline V gene, CDR1 is SGHTA and CDR2 is FQGTGA. V gave up 5 bases and J gave up 5 bases; unmatched junction bases: 17. The CDR3 sequence is 20 residues long. The CDR3 protein is CASSPTLGLAGIARTGELFF. DNA of the CDR3: TGTGCCAGCAGCCCCACCCTGGGACTAGCGGGAATCGCGAGGACCGGGGAGCTGTTTTTT.

This clonotype was detected many times. V gene TRBV10-3 combines with J gene TRBJ1-2, with D perhaps TRBD1 (5 bases). Germline V gives CDR1 ENHRY, CDR2 SYGVKD. V dropped 2 bases and J dropped 2 bases, with 12 bases sitting between them. This CDR3 contains 15 residues. CDR3 coding DNA: TGTGCCATCAGTGAGAGAGGGGCGTACAACTATGGCTACACCTTC. It encodes CAISERGAYNYGYTF.

Only a few counts were recorded for this clonotype. The chain uses TRBV4-1 and TRBJ2-1; D perhaps matches TRBD1 (6 bases). The CDR3 covers 16 residues. V gave up 3 bases and J gave up 0 bases, with 12 bases separating them. Germline values: CDR1 MGHRA, CDR2 YSYEKL. CDR3 sequence reads: CASSHILGGSYNEQFF. The CDR3 DNA reads as TGCGCCAGCAGCCACATACTAGGGGGCTCCTACAATGAGCAGTTCTTC.

This clonotype was detected ten times or more. The genes are TRBV20-1 and TRBJ2-3, with 8 bases fitting TRBD1. The CDR3 sequence is 12 residues long. The germline V gene encodes CDR1 DFQATT and CDR2 SNEGSKA (reference sequence). Here the CDR3 reads CRTGPDSDTQYF. The CDR3 DNA sequence: TGCCGGACAGGGCCTGATTCAGATACGCAGTATTTT.

This clonotype was seen only a few times. V and J are TRBV18 and TRBJ1-6; possibly TRBD1 for D (6 bases). V was cut by 0 bases and J by 9 bases, with 12 bases left in between. The CDR3 is 15 amino acids. Germline V CDR1 and CDR2: KGHSH, LQKENI. CDR3 bases: TGTGCCAGCTCACCACCCGGGGGCCCGGGTTCACCCCTCCACTTT. Translation: CASSPPGGPGSPLHF.

This clonotype was seen repeatedly, ten times or more. The chain links TRBV3-1 to TRBJ1-1; D perhaps matches TRBD1 (6 bases). The V gene's germline CDR1 is LGHDT and CDR2 YNNKEL (reference sequence). This CDR3 is 15 amino acids long. V lost 10 bases and J lost 1, with 19 bases in between. CDR3 loop: CATSRTARGNTEAFF. As DNA, the CDR3 is TGTGCCACCTCACGGACAGCTCGAGGGAACACTGAAGCTTTCTTT.

This clonotype was found a few times. This chain connects TRBV6-2 or TRBV6-3 to TRBJ2-7; no definite D call. The CDR3 is made up of 12 amino acids. In germline, CDR1 is MNHEY, CDR2 SVGEGT. Trimming removed 7 bases at V and 1 base at J, with 8 bases between. The CDR3 region has the DNA TGTGCCAGCACCCTCGGGTCCTACGAGCAGTACTTC. This encodes CASTLGSYEQYF.

This clonotype has only a few counts. The rearrangement joins TRBV10-3 to TRBJ2-7, with D maybe TRBD1 (6 bases). Trimming pared 7 bases from V and 0 bases from J, leaving 10 bases between. The germline CDR1 and CDR2 sequences are ENHRY and SYGVKD. This CDR3 contains 13 residues. CDR3 loop: CAIKGGTSYEQYF. In nucleotides, the CDR3 is TGTGCCATCAAAGGGGGAACCTCCTACGAGCAGTACTTC.

This clonotype was counted ten times or more. This chain connects TRBV11-2 to TRBJ2-7; 10 nucleotides line up with TRBD1. CDR1 is SGHAT, CDR2 FQNNGV, per germline. V lost 9 bases to trimming and J lost 3 bases; unmatched junction nucleotides: 8. The CDR3 length is 14 residues. CDR3 in amino acids: CASTWGTGVYEQYF. Here the CDR3 DNA reads TGTGCCAGTACCTGGGGGACAGGGGTCTACGAGCAGTACTTC.

This clonotype was recorded a few times. V is TRBV4-1 and J is TRBJ2-3; 8 nucleotides match TRBD1. Trimming took 1 base from V and 0 from J; bases not matched to a gene: 3. The length of the CDR3 is 16 residues. Germline assignment: CDR1 MGHRA and CDR2 YSYEKL. The DNA of the CDR3 is TGCGCCAGCAGCCAAGGGGGACAGGCTAGCACAGATACGCAGTATTTT. Protein product: CASSQGGQASTDTQYF.

This clonotype was found many times. CDR3 protein: CASRTRTLLNTEAFF. The CDR3 DNA is TGTGCCAGCAGAACCAGGACGTTGTTGAACACTGAAGCTTTCTTT. The chain couples TRBV6-1 to TRBJ1-1; D is undetermined. From germline, CDR1 is MNHNS and CDR2 SASEGT. The CDR3 spans 15 residues. The V and J ends lost 6 bases and 0 bases respectively, with 14 bases between them.